A single sample is the source of the 31 T cell receptor beta chains below, sequenced in a study of T-cell reconstitution after alpha-beta-depleted transplantation in children. A library of TCRbeta sequences, prepared with unique molecular identifiers, was generated. TCRdb itself ran the PCR reads through MiXCR, one entry per CDR3 protein. Of 600,000 to 700,000 distinct CDR3 sequences in the sample, about 15% were seen once. Material: PBMCs from the stem cell graft donor, obtained from the stem cell graft. Receptors originate from a human donor who donated a stem cell graft to a child with acute myeloid leukemia.

Ten or more counts support this clonotype. The V call is TRBV10-3, the J call TRBJ2-3, with 7 bases lining up with TRBD1. The length of the CDR3 is 15 residues. Trimming cost V 4 bases and J 1 base; bases outside gene matches: 5. CDR1 is ENHRY and CDR2 is SYGVKD in the germline V gene. The CDR3 here is CAISGDRVRTDTQYF. As DNA, the CDR3 is TGTGCCATCAGTGGAGACAGGGTTCGCACAGATACGCAGTATTTT.

In this sample, this clonotype turned up a few times. This chain joins TRBV6-1 and TRBJ2-1, with 10 positions matching TRBD1. This CDR3 comprises 15 residues. Per germline, CDR1 MNHNS and CDR2 SASEGT. V lost 7 bases to trimming and J lost 6 bases; unmatched junction nucleotides: 9. In DNA, the CDR3 is TGTGCCAGCACTGAGACCGGGACAGGGGTCAATGAGCAGTTCTTC. Its protein product is CASTETGTGVNEQFF.

V and J are TRBV18 and TRBJ2-1; tentatively, D is TRBD1 (6 bases). The CDR3 is 13 amino acids. V was shortened by 5 bases and J by 9 bases, with 14 bases between the two germline ends. CDR1 KGHSH and CDR2 LQKENI come from the germline V gene. The CDR3 loop is CASSEQGSLEQFF. CDR3 sequence (DNA): TGTGCCAGCTCAGAACAGGGATCACTTGAGCAGTTCTTC.

A few counts support this clonotype. The chain links TRBV20-1 to TRBJ2-3; a weak D match, TRBD1 (6 bases). The CDR3 is made up of 13 amino acids. CDR1 and CDR2 from the germline V gene are DFQATT and SNEGSKA (reference sequence). V was shortened by 1 base and J by 6 bases, with 11 bases between the two germline ends. The CDR3 DNA reads TGCAGTGCTAGAGGGACAGTCGGGGATACGCAGTATTTT. It is translated as CSARGTVGDTQYF.

This clonotype showed up just a few times. The rearrangement joins TRBV7-8 to TRBJ2-5; 9 bases line up with TRBD2. This CDR3 has 17 amino acids. CDR1 and CDR2 (germline): SGHVS, FQNEAQ. V lost 6 bases and J lost 3; bases outside the gene matches: 14. The CDR3 coding sequence is TGTGCCAGCAGGTCGGTCATCGGCGGGGGGGCTGAAGAGACCCAGTACTTC. Translating gives CASRSVIGGGAEETQYF.

On this clonotype itself: Being one base from a much bigger clone, this may be a read error. Here the CDR3 DNA reads TGCGCCAGCAGCGACAGGATGAGAACTGAAGCTTTCTTT. This gives the protein CASSDRMRTEAFF. The rearrangement links TRBV5-1 to TRBJ1-1, with D possibly TRBD1 on 6 matching bases. The V end was cut by 4 bases, the J end by 5 bases, with 12 bases between. Germline CDR1 and CDR2: SGHRS and YFSETQ. CDR3 length: 13 amino acids. Combining the CDR3 with reference TRBV5-1 and TRBJ1-1 gives the whole variable domain KAGVTQTPRYLIKTRGQQVTLSCSPISGHRSVSWYQQTPGQGLQFLFEYFSETQRNKGNFPGRFSGRQFSNSRSEMNVSTLELGDSALYLCASSDRMRTEAFFGQGTRLTVV.

This clonotype was recorded only once. It may be a read error: a sequence one base away is much more abundant. The final CDR3 position lacks the conserved phenylalanine or tryptophan, pointing to a likely read error. V usage is TRBV10-3 and J usage is TRBJ1-2; D is unclear. CDR3 length: 13 amino acids. Between the trimmed V and J ends, which lost 4 bases and 4 bases, there was a span of 10 bases. CDR1 and CDR2 from the germline V gene are ENHRY and SYGVKD. The CDR3 loop reads CAISVGTVYGYTY. The CDR3 DNA reads as TGTGCCATCAGTGTAGGTACGGTCTATGGCTACACCTAC.

This clonotype was seen many times. V gene TRBV4-2 combines with J gene TRBJ1-6; 7 bases line up with TRBD1. V was clipped by 4 bases and J by 4 bases; unmatched bases: 13. The CDR3 totals 18 residues. Germline V CDR1 and CDR2: LGHNA, YNFKEQ. The CDR3 loop reads CASSPIGDRVGYNSPLHF. The CDR3 bases are TGTGCCAGCAGCCCCATCGGGGACAGAGTGGGGTATAATTCACCCCTCCACTTT.

This clonotype was counted a few times. The chain carries TRBV20-1 and TRBJ2-5; maybe TRBD2 (5 bases). This CDR3 contains 15 residues. Trimming stripped 5 bases from V and 5 bases from J, with 21 bases between. Germline V lookup: CDR1 DFQATT, CDR2 SNEGSKA (reference sequence). In DNA form, the CDR3 reads TGCAGTGCTTCCCCGGCCCCTCCAGGCGGGGAGACCCAGTACTTC. Translated, it gives CSASPAPPGGETQYF.

This clonotype was observed many times. The chain joins TRBV20-1 to TRBJ2-5, with D possibly being TRBD2 (6 bases). Germline CDR1 DFQATT, CDR2 SNEGSKA (reference sequence). The CDR3 spans 14 residues. V gave up 2 bases and J gave up 1 base, with 11 bases separating them. CDR3 in DNA: TGCAGTGCTAGATCCCGGGACTTCCAAGAGACCCAGTACTTC. Protein product: CSARSRDFQETQYF.

On this clonotype itself: A read error may be the cause here, since a much bigger clone is one base away. The chain links TRBV20-1 to TRBJ2-7; D might be TRBD1 (6 bases). The CDR3 is 13 residues long. Germline CDR1 and CDR2: DFQATT and SNEGSKA (reference sequence). The CDR3, as DNA: TGCGGTGCCCCACTGGACAGTACCTACGAGCAGTACTTC. It codes for CGAPLDSTYEQYF.

The chain links TRBV20-1 to TRBJ2-7; D call uncertain. Deletions cut 0 bases from V and 5 bases from J, with 14 bases between. Germline CDR1 DFQATT, CDR2 SNEGSKA (reference sequence). This CDR3 spans 14 amino acids. The CDR3 is CSARDLPKAHEQYF. CDR3 DNA: TGCAGTGCTAGAGATCTCCCCAAGGCACACGAGCAGTACTTC.

CDR3 DNA sequence: TGTGCCACCAATTCCGGGTCTAGCGGGGGGATCTTGGATGAGCAGTTCTTC. Its protein product is CATNSGSSGGILDEQFF. J is TRBJ2-1 and V is TRBV28, with 11 bases fitting TRBD2. The CDR3 consists of 17 residues. Trimming cost V 10 bases and J 8 bases; bases outside gene matches: 19. The germline V gene encodes CDR1 MDHEN and CDR2 SYDVKM.

This chain connects TRBV7-9 to TRBJ2-3; D may match TRBD1 or TRBD2 (5 bases each). This CDR3 is built from 14 residues. Germline CDR1 SEHNR, CDR2 FQNEAQ (reference sequence). V lost 5 bases and J lost 2, with 11 bases in between. The CDR3 DNA reads as TGTGCCAGCAGCGCCGTAGGGACCACAGATACGCAGTATTTT. Translation gives CASSAVGTTDTQYF.

Many counts were recorded for this clonotype. This sequence joins TRBV15 and TRBJ2-7, with D possibly TRBD1 on 6 matching bases. The CDR3 is made up of 13 amino acids. The V end lost 5 bases, the J end lost 3 bases, and 11 bases lay between the germline ends. The germline CDR1 and CDR2 sequences are LNHNV and YYDKDF (reference sequence). The CDR3 reads CATSPGHHYEQYF. The CDR3 region has the DNA TGTGCCACCAGCCCGGGACACCACTACGAGCAGTACTTC.

The genes are TRBV11-2 and TRBJ2-7; no clear D. The CDR3 runs to 12 residues. V lost 3 bases and J 7 bases, leaving 10 bases between the germline ends. Germline CDR1 is SGHAT and CDR2 is FQNNGV. The CDR3 is CASSFSVEEQYV. The CDR3 region has the DNA TGTGCCAGCAGCTTCTCTGTAGAAGAGCAGTACGTC.

CDR3 protein: CASRGQGAAEAFF. CDR3 in DNA: TGTGCCAGCAGGGGACAGGGGGCTGCTGAAGCTTTCTTT. This chain connects TRBV7-2 to TRBJ1-1; 12 bases map to TRBD1. Unmatched junction bases numbered 2, after V lost 6 bases and J lost 6 bases. Germline CDR1 SGHTA, CDR2 FQGNSA. The CDR3 sequence is 13 residues long.

This clonotype occurred many times. V is TRBV20-1 and J is TRBJ1-1; a weak D match, TRBD1 (5 bases). V gave up 2 bases and J gave up 0 bases, with 16 bases separating them. The germline V gene has CDR1 DFQATT and CDR2 SNEGSKA (reference sequence). This CDR3 contains 16 residues. CDR3 nucleotides: TGCAGTGCTAGATCCCTTCAGGGACGGCTGAACACTGAAGCTTTCTTT. Protein product: CSARSLQGRLNTEAFF.

Only a few counts were recorded for this clonotype. This chain connects TRBV20-1 to TRBJ1-1, with unresolved D. The ends were cut back, 0 bases at V and 0 bases at J, with 11 bases in the middle. Germline CDR1 reads DFQATT; CDR2 reads SNEGSKA (reference sequence). The CDR3 consists of 15 residues. The CDR3 coding sequence is TGCAGTGCTAGAGATCCGCAGGCGATGAACACTGAAGCTTTCTTT. It codes for CSARDPQAMNTEAFF.

CDR3 DNA sequence: TGTGCCAGCAGCATCTCCACTGGCTACGAGCAGTACTTC. Amino acid sequence: CASSISTGYEQYF. The V call is TRBV7-7, the J call TRBJ2-7; D gene ambiguous. This CDR3 spans 13 amino acids. The germline gives CDR1 SSHAT, CDR2 FNYEAQ (reference sequence). V gave up 5 bases and J gave up 3 bases, with 11 bases separating them.

A few counts support this clonotype. This CDR3 is CATSENTGIKTQYF. The CDR3 nucleotides read TGTGCCACCAGTGAGAATACAGGGATTAAGACCCAGTACTTC. V gene TRBV24-1 combines with J gene TRBJ2-5, with D possibly being TRBD1 (6 bases). V was trimmed by 4 bases and J by 6 bases, leaving 14 bases between them. This CDR3 region has 14 residues. Per germline, CDR1 KGHDR and CDR2 SFDVKD.

This clonotype was counted a few times. This CDR3 is CSARKLAGTTDTQYF. Written as DNA, the CDR3 is TGCAGTGCTAGAAAACTAGCGGGGACCACAGATACGCAGTATTTT. The chain uses TRBV20-1 and TRBJ2-3, with TRBD2 identical over 10 bases. Germline trimming cut 2 bases from V and 2 bases from J; bases unmatched to any gene: 4. CDR1 is DFQATT, CDR2 SNEGSKA, per germline (reference sequence). The CDR3 consists of 15 residues.

This clonotype was counted a few times. V gene TRBV7-6 combines with J gene TRBJ1-5, with 9 bases aligning to TRBD1. The germline V gene has CDR1 SGHVS and CDR2 FNYEAQ. Losses at the gene ends were 6 bases for V and 2 bases for J; bases not matched to a gene: 8. The CDR3 sequence is 16 residues long. The CDR3 here is CASSRTGGAGNQPQHF. CDR3 bases: TGTGCCAGCAGTCGTACAGGGGGCGCGGGCAATCAGCCCCAGCATTTT.

At least ten counts were recorded for this clonotype. V and J are TRBV5-1 and TRBJ1-1; a weak D match, TRBD1 (5 bases). With 4 bases removed from V and 0 bases from J, the gap between germline ends came to 10 bases. CDR3 length: 14 amino acids. Looked up from germline, CDR1 is SGHRS and CDR2 is YFSETQ. This chain's CDR3 is CASSADTLNTEAFF. The CDR3 DNA reads as TGCGCCAGCAGCGCGGACACTCTGAACACTGAAGCTTTCTTT.

This chain links TRBV12-3 or TRBV12-4 with TRBJ2-5; 7 nucleotides align to TRBD1. The CDR3 sequence is 15 residues long. V was clipped by 3 bases and J by 2 bases; unmatched bases: 6. The CDR3 region is CASSFARGRQETQYF. CDR3 nucleotides: TGTGCCAGCAGTTTTGCGAGGGGGCGGCAAGAGACCCAGTACTTC.

This chain connects TRBV20-1 to TRBJ2-1, with D possibly matching TRBD1 (6 bases). This CDR3 is 14 amino acids long. V lost 2 bases and J 8 bases, leaving 16 bases between the germline ends. The V gene's germline CDR1 is DFQATT and CDR2 SNEGSKA (reference sequence). The CDR3 sequence: CSARRAGVFDEQFF. CDR3 DNA: TGCAGTGCTAGAAGGGCAGGGGTTTTCGATGAGCAGTTCTTC.

The chain recombines TRBV12-3 or TRBV12-4 with TRBJ1-4; D possibly corresponds to TRBD1 (5 bases). CDR3 length: 16 amino acids. Trimming took off 8 bases at V and 6 bases at J, with 22 bases between the two ends. Here the CDR3 reads CASSTRQPGSDEKLFF. CDR3 coding DNA: TGTGCCAGCTCTACCCGACAGCCCGGATCGGATGAAAAACTGTTTTTT.

This clonotype has a count of ten or more. V gene TRBV12-3 or TRBV12-4 combines with J gene TRBJ2-7; D may be TRBD1 (6 bases). The CDR3 length is 14 residues. Trimming removed 3 bases at V and 3 bases at J, with 12 bases between. CDR3 sequence (DNA): TGTGCCAGCAGTTTGGACAGCGCACTCTACGAGCAGTACTTC. Its protein is CASSLDSALYEQYF.

This clonotype appeared many times. The J gene is TRBJ2-7, the V gene TRBV4-3; maybe TRBD1 (5 bases). V was trimmed by 1 base and J by 1 base, leaving 11 bases between them. CDR1 and CDR2 (germline): LGHNA, YSLEER. This CDR3 is built from 15 residues. The DNA of the CDR3 is TGCGCCAGCAGCCAAGCTCATCGACAGTCCTACGAGCAGTACTTC. Translated, it gives CASSQAHRQSYEQYF.

This chain links TRBV30 with TRBJ2-3, with 7 bases lining up with TRBD1. Germline V CDR1 and CDR2: GTSNPN, SVGIG (reference sequence). V lost 0 bases to trimming and J lost 3 bases; unmatched junction nucleotides: 6. The CDR3 runs to 15 residues. This chain's CDR3 is CAWSVGTALTDTQYF. In DNA form, the CDR3 reads TGTGCCTGGAGTGTGGGGACAGCCCTAACAGATACGCAGTATTTT.

This clonotype was counted many times. The chain employs TRBV20-1 and TRBJ1-5; the D gene is possibly TRBD1 (5 bases). V lost 4 bases, J lost 3 bases, and 13 bases lay in between. This CDR3 is 14 amino acids long. Per the germline V gene, CDR1 is DFQATT and CDR2 is SNEGSKA (reference sequence). Here the CDR3 DNA reads TGCAGTGCTAATGACGGACACCCCAATCAGCCCCAGCATTTT. Translated, it gives CSANDGHPNQPQHF.